Shown below are 16 T cell receptor beta chains from a single sample sequenced in a study of OX40 agonist ivuxolimab in advanced cancers. TCRdb keeps only in-frame clones here, not all; method: immunoSEQ multiplex PCR. The data contain 80,000 to 95,000 clones, about 86% of them singletons. The material sequenced was CD4+ or CD8+ T cells sorted from blood, taken in a trial of the OX40 agonist ivuxolimab. The receptors were sampled from an adult with an advanced solid tumor such as melanoma, head and neck, liver or kidney cancer.

V usage is TRBV5-1 and J usage is TRBJ2-3; TRBD1 might be the D (7 bases). The CDR3 consists of 14 residues. Germline V gene data show CDR1 as SGHRS and CDR2 as YFSETQ. V was trimmed by 4 bases and J by 7 bases, leaving 16 bases between them. This chain's CDR3 is CASSPRQGGNTQYF. DNA for the CDR3: TGCGCCAGCAGCCCTAGACAGGGAGGAAATACGCAGTATTTT.

The chain employs TRBV29-1 and TRBJ2-7; 7 bases match TRBD1. V trimming: 7 bases; J trimming: 2 bases; junction bases outside the gene matches: 11. This CDR3 contains 14 residues. CDR1 is SQVTM, CDR2 ANQGSEA, per germline. The CDR3: CSGSTRGTAYEQYF. CDR3 nucleotide sequence: TGCAGCGGGTCTACTCGAGGGACAGCCTACGAGCAGTACTTC.

V is TRBV29-1 and J is TRBJ1-1; D possibly corresponds to TRBD1 (5 bases). V was trimmed by 4 bases and J by 2 bases, leaving 17 bases between them. Germline V gives CDR1 SQVTM, CDR2 ANQGSEA. The CDR3 extends over 15 amino acids. The DNA for the CDR3 is TGCAGCGTTGCGGGACCAGGAGGGGTCAACACTGAAGCTTTCTTT. As protein: CSVAGPGGVNTEAFF.

V is TRBV27 and J is TRBJ1-6, with D unclear. Trimming took off 6 bases at V and 3 bases at J, with 3 bases between the two ends. This CDR3 has 12 residues. Germline V gives CDR1 MNHEY, CDR2 SMNVEV (reference sequence). The CDR3 region has the DNA TGTGCCAGCAGATACTATAATTCACCCCTCCACTTT. It encodes CASRYYNSPLHF.

The V and J genes are TRBV19 and TRBJ1-5, with 7 positions matching TRBD1. V was clipped by 10 bases and J by 5 bases; unmatched bases: 5. The CDR3 is 12 residues long. Germline V gene data show CDR1 as LNHDA and CDR2 as SQIVND (reference sequence). The CDR3 nucleotides are TGTGCCACTACCCAGGGGGATCAGCCCCAGCATTTT. Translated: CATTQGDQPQHF.

V and J are TRBV18 and TRBJ2-3, with D maybe TRBD2 (6 bases). CDR1 KGHSH and CDR2 LQKENI come from the germline V gene. Trimming cost V 3 bases and J 6 bases, with 13 bases left between them. The CDR3 loop spans 14 amino acids. In DNA form, the CDR3 reads TGTGCCAGCTCACCGGGCCGGGCGGGGGATACGCAGTATTTT. Residues: CASSPGRAGDTQYF.

The chain uses TRBV18 and TRBJ2-5; D is unclear. Germline lookup yields CDR1 KGHSH and CDR2 LQKENI. The V end was cut by 6 bases, the J end by 2 bases, with 4 bases between. CDR3 length: 11 amino acids. The CDR3 region is CASSDQETQYF. In DNA form, the CDR3 reads TGTGCCAGCTCGGATCAAGAGACCCAGTACTTC.

The chain employs TRBV5-6 and TRBJ2-2; D is ambiguous. The V and J ends lost 2 bases and 4 bases respectively, with 21 bases between them. Germline CDR1 reads SGHDT; CDR2 reads YYEEEE. The CDR3 extends over 18 amino acids. This CDR3 is CASSFLGWGMGSTGELFF. The CDR3 nucleotides are TGTGCCAGCAGCTTCTTAGGGTGGGGTATGGGGTCCACCGGGGAGCTGTTTTTT.

The CDR3 coding sequence is TGTGCCAGCAGCCGCGACACCACTCTCAGCTACGAGCAGTACTTC. Translation gives CASSRDTTLSYEQYF. V is TRBV6-5 and J is TRBJ2-7, with D unresolved. The V gene lost 6 bases and the J gene lost 3 bases, with 18 bases spanning the gap. The length of the CDR3 is 15 residues. Germline CDR1 is MNHEY and CDR2 is SVGAGI.

V and J are TRBV28 and TRBJ2-7, with D possibly matching TRBD1 (6 bases). Deletions cut 2 bases from V and 5 bases from J, with 16 bases between. The CDR3 spans 15 residues. The germline CDR1 and CDR2 sequences are MDHEN and SYDVKM. Here the CDR3 reads CASSLNRVVGHEQYF. CDR3 DNA sequence: TGTGCCAGCAGTTTAAACAGGGTTGTGGGCCACGAGCAGTACTTC.

The V and J genes are TRBV6-1 and TRBJ2-7, with a possible D match to TRBD1 (6 bases). This CDR3 comprises 14 residues. V was cut by 5 bases and J by 3 bases, with 14 bases left in between. In germline, CDR1 is MNHNS, CDR2 SASEGT. The CDR3 DNA follows: TGTGCCAGCAGTACACAGGGAACTTACTACGAGCAGTACTTC. Amino acids: CASSTQGTYYEQYF.

This clone was picked up one time. The J gene is TRBJ1-5, the V gene TRBV25-1; D is unclear. Germline assignment: CDR1 MGHDK and CDR2 SYGVNS. The germline V and J ends were trimmed by 8 bases and 6 bases, with 17 bases remaining between them. CDR3 size: 14 residues. The DNA of the CDR3 is TGTGCCAGCTCTTTCGCAGGCGCGGGTCAGCCCCAGCATTTT. It is translated as CASSFAGAGQPQHF. Complete variable domain (other parts from reference TRBV25-1 and TRBJ1-5): EADIYQTPRYLVIGTGKKITLECSQTMGHDKMYWYQQDPGMELHLIHYSYGVNSTEKGDLSSESTVSRIRTEHFPLTLESARPSHTSQYLCASSFAGAGQPQHFGDGTRLSIL.

The chain couples TRBV5-6 to TRBJ2-3; 7 nucleotides match TRBD1. V gave up 3 bases and J gave up 3 bases; unmatched junction bases: 13. This CDR3 is built from 17 residues. The V gene's germline CDR1 is SGHDT and CDR2 YYEEEE. CDR3 region: CASSSLRQGWGTDTQYF. The CDR3 coding sequence is TGTGCCAGCAGCTCGCTAAGACAGGGATGGGGAACAGATACGCAGTATTTT. The whole variable domain, remainder taken from reference TRBV5-6 and TRBJ2-3, is DAGVTQSPTHLIKTRGQQVTLRCSPKSGHDTVSWYQQALGQGPQFIFQYYEEEERQRGNFPDRFSGHQFPNYSSELNVNALLLGDSALYLCASSSLRQGWGTDTQYFGPGTRLTVL.

V usage is TRBV6-1 and J usage is TRBJ2-7, with D maybe TRBD2 (6 bases). Germline V gives CDR1 MNHNS, CDR2 SASEGT. The V end lost 9 bases, the J end lost 1 base, and 16 bases lay between the germline ends. This CDR3 comprises 14 residues. In DNA, the CDR3 is TGTGCCAGTGCATATCTGGCGGGGTCCTACGAGCAGTACTTC. Translation gives CASAYLAGSYEQYF.

CDR3 residues: CASSSPGLAGAELEQYF. As DNA, the CDR3 is TGCGCCAGCAGCTCGCCGGGACTAGCGGGGGCTGAATTGGAGCAGTACTTC. The V and J genes are TRBV5-1 and TRBJ2-7; TRBD2 agrees at 14 bases. CDR1 is SGHRS and CDR2 is YFSETQ in the germline V gene. With V trimmed by 3 bases and J by 7 bases, 12 bases remained unmatched. The CDR3 runs to 17 residues.

This clone has just one count. This chain links TRBV28 with TRBJ2-3; 10 bases match TRBD2. The V gene end was trimmed by 5 bases and the J gene end by 5 bases; junction bases not matched to a gene: 10. This CDR3 spans 16 amino acids. In germline, CDR1 is MDHEN, CDR2 SYDVKM. CDR3 sequence: CASSPPLLAGKDTQYF. The CDR3 nucleotides are TGTGCCAGCAGTCCCCCTTTACTAGCGGGGAAAGATACGCAGTATTTT.